This entry lists 29 T cell receptor beta chains sequenced from one sample in a study of blood T cell repertoires in COVID-19. Data came from immunoSEQ multiplex PCR; TCRdb stores just in-frame clones and leaves some out. The table includes over 70,000 clones, approximately 80% detected once. The sample consisted of peripheral blood. The receptor source for this set is a human donor in a cohort sampled during active COVID-19.

V usage is TRBV4-3 and J usage is TRBJ2-1; the match to TRBD1 covers 7 bases. V shed 2 bases, J shed 9 bases, and the junction held 13 bases outside the gene matches. CDR1 and CDR2 (germline): LGHNA, YSLEER. The CDR3 sequence is 16 residues long. CDR3 nucleotide sequence: TGCGCCAGCAGCCAAACCGACAGGGTGCCCTCCGGTGAGCAGTTCTTC. This codes for CASSQTDRVPSGEQFF.

This clone was seen a handful of times. The CDR3 protein is CASSKVGGAGSETQYF. DNA of the CDR3: TGTGCCAGCAGCAAGGTTGGAGGGGCGGGTTCAGAGACCCAGTACTTC. This chain joins TRBV11-2 and TRBJ2-5, with D possibly TRBD2 on 6 matching bases. V lost 5 bases to trimming and J lost 4 bases, with 20 bases between them. The CDR3 is 16 amino acids. Germline V gene lookup returns CDR1 SGHAT and CDR2 FQNNGV.

This clone was seen just once. The chain combines TRBV18 with TRBJ1-1; D is unresolved. The CDR3 loop spans 16 amino acids. V dropped 4 bases and J dropped 3 bases, with 18 bases sitting between them. CDR1 and CDR2 from the germline V gene are KGHSH and LQKENI. The CDR3 sequence is CASSRAPLSHDTEAFF. The CDR3 DNA reads as TGTGCCAGCTCACGGGCCCCGCTGAGTCATGACACTGAAGCTTTCTTT.

The chain has TRBV7-2 and TRBJ2-1; 10 nucleotides match TRBD1. V was clipped by 5 bases and J by 9 bases; unmatched bases: 16. The germline V gene has CDR1 SGHTA and CDR2 FQGNSA. The CDR3 has 17 residues. The CDR3 sequence is CASSLYATGTGVSEQFF. The CDR3 DNA sequence: TGTGCCAGCAGCCTTTACGCCACCGGGACAGGGGTGAGTGAGCAGTTCTTC.

V and J are TRBV19 and TRBJ2-7, with 11 bases fitting TRBD1. The CDR3 is 15 residues long. Germline assignment: CDR1 LNHDA and CDR2 SQIVND (reference sequence). The J segment lost 2 bases and the V segment lost 4 bases, leaving 4 bases of the junction unmatched. CDR3 sequence (DNA): TGTGCCAGTAGTAAACCGGGACAGGGGGCCTACGAGCAGTACTTC. Its translation is CASSKPGQGAYEQYF.

The chain uses TRBV15 and TRBJ2-7; D might be TRBD1 (6 bases). In germline, CDR1 is LNHNV, CDR2 YYDKDF (reference sequence). The CDR3 extends over 17 amino acids. V lost 0 bases, J lost 5 bases, and 20 bases lay in between. This chain's CDR3 is CATSRDPTGRPGNEQYF. The CDR3 nucleotides are TGTGCCACCAGCAGAGATCCGACAGGTCGACCGGGAAACGAGCAGTACTTC. The full variable domain, rest sourced from reference TRBV15 and TRBJ2-7, is DAMVIQNPRYQVTQFGKPVTLSCSQTLNHNVMYWYQQKSSQAPKLLFHYYDKDFNNEADTPDNFQSRRPNTSFCFLDIRSPGLGDTAMYLCATSRDPTGRPGNEQYFGPGTRLTVT.

The chain carries TRBV14 and TRBJ2-7; D gene ambiguous. The V end lost 1 base, the J end lost 0 bases, and 10 bases lay between the germline ends. CDR1 SGHDN and CDR2 FVKESK come from the germline V gene. This CDR3 comprises 15 residues. In DNA, the CDR3 is TGTGCCAGCAGCCAAGGGTCCTTACTCTCCTACGAGCAGTACTTC. It is translated as CASSQGSLLSYEQYF.

V and J are TRBV29-1 and TRBJ2-7; weak D call: TRBD1 (5 bases). The CDR3 runs to 13 residues. With 4 bases removed from V and 3 bases from J, the gap between germline ends came to 13 bases. Germline V gives CDR1 SQVTM, CDR2 ANQGSEA. DNA of the CDR3: TGCAGCGTTGTAAGGGGTAGGGGCTACGAGCAGTACTTC. It codes for CSVVRGRGYEQYF.

The J gene is TRBJ1-2, the V gene TRBV6-2 or TRBV6-3; D is unresolved. In germline, CDR1 is MNHEY, CDR2 SVGEGT. The V and J ends lost 4 bases and 2 bases respectively, with 11 bases between them. The CDR3 totals 14 residues. CDR3 bases: TGTGCCAGCAGTTTTGTCGGGATCAACTATGGCTACACCTTC. Translating it yields CASSFVGINYGYTF.

V is TRBV5-1 and J is TRBJ2-1, with D possibly matching TRBD1 (6 bases). This CDR3 has 15 residues. CDR1 and CDR2 (germline): SGHRS, YFSETQ. Trimming removed 4 bases at V and 8 bases at J, with 19 bases between. DNA for the CDR3: TGCGCCAGCAGCCCTGCAGCACTACAGGGCTATGAGCAGTTCTTC. Amino acids: CASSPAALQGYEQFF. Supplemented by reference TRBV5-1 and TRBJ2-1, the full variable domain reads KAGVTQTPRYLIKTRGQQVTLSCSPISGHRSVSWYQQTPGQGLQFLFEYFSETQRNKGNFPGRFSGRQFSNSRSEMNVSTLELGDSALYLCASSPAALQGYEQFFGPGTRLTVL.

The chain links TRBV28 to TRBJ1-4, with TRBD1 matching 7 bases. Per germline, CDR1 MDHEN and CDR2 SYDVKM. The CDR3 is 16 amino acids. With V trimmed by 2 bases and J by 1 base, 4 bases remained unmatched. Here the CDR3 DNA reads TGTGCCAGCAGTTTAGAGGGGGCAATAACTAATGAAAAACTGTTTTTT. Encoded protein: CASSLEGAITNEKLFF.

This clone was seen only once. V and J are TRBV27 and TRBJ1-5; D might be TRBD1 (5 bases). Trimming took off 5 bases at V and 3 bases at J, with 14 bases between the two ends. The CDR3 consists of 15 residues. Germline assignment: CDR1 MNHEY and CDR2 SMNVEV (reference sequence). CDR3 sequence: CASSTSWGDNQPQHF. The DNA of the CDR3 is TGTGCCAGCAGTACCTCCTGGGGGGACAATCAGCCCCAGCATTTT.

This chain connects TRBV18 to TRBJ1-1, with 7 positions matching TRBD1. Germline V CDR1 and CDR2: KGHSH, LQKENI. Trimming took 2 bases from V and 3 from J; bases not matched to a gene: 3. The length of the CDR3 is 14 residues. CDR3 sequence reads: CASSPITGDTEAFF. Here the CDR3 DNA reads TGTGCCAGCTCACCAATAACAGGGGACACTGAAGCTTTCTTT.

The genes are TRBV30 and TRBJ1-5, with TRBD1 matching 8 bases. The CDR3 spans 14 residues. With V trimmed by 2 bases and J by 7 bases, 7 bases remained unmatched. Germline CDR1 GTSNPN, CDR2 SVGIG (reference sequence). The CDR3 region is CAWSRQGIIQPQHF. The CDR3 nucleotides read TGTGCCTGGAGTAGACAGGGGATCATACAGCCCCAGCATTTT.

In its sample, this clone was seen a few times. The chain is built from TRBV6-2 or TRBV6-3 and TRBJ1-4; TRBD1 matches 8 bases. This CDR3 comprises 16 residues. Germline V gene lookup returns CDR1 MNHEY and CDR2 SVGEGT. The V gene end was trimmed by 2 bases and the J gene end by 8 bases; junction bases not matched to a gene: 10. The CDR3, as DNA: TGTGCCAGCAGTTACGGGGAGACAGGGGCCCGCGAAAAACTGTTTTTT. This encodes CASSYGETGAREKLFF.

This rearrangement joins TRBV5-1 to TRBJ1-3; tentative D call: TRBD1 (5 bases). This CDR3 contains 15 residues. Germline loops: CDR1 SGHRS, CDR2 YFSETQ. V lost 4 bases to trimming and J lost 0 bases, with 11 bases between them. The CDR3 spells CASSPGHPSGNTIYF. In DNA, the CDR3 is TGCGCCAGCAGCCCCGGACACCCCTCTGGAAACACCATATATTTT.

The chain uses TRBV7-9 and TRBJ2-5, with 11 nucleotides matching TRBD2. Germline V CDR1 and CDR2: SEHNR, FQNEAQ (reference sequence). V lost 0 bases and J lost 5; bases outside the gene matches: 11. This CDR3 spans 18 amino acids. The CDR3 DNA follows: TGTGCCAGCAGCTTAGCGGGACTAGCGGTTCTCAATAGGGAGACCCAGTACTTC. Encoded protein: CASSLAGLAVLNRETQYF. The entire variable domain, with the rest obtained from reference TRBV7-9 and TRBJ2-5, is as follows: DTGVSQNPRHKITKRGQNVTFRCDPISEHNRLYWYRQTLGQGPEFLTYFQNEAQLEKSRLLSDRFSAERPKGSFSTLEIQRTEQGDSAMYLCASSLAGLAVLNRETQYFGPGTRLLVL.

The chain carries TRBV24-1 and TRBJ2-1; TRBD1 aligns across 7 bases. Germline lookup yields CDR1 KGHDR and CDR2 SFDVKD. Losses at the gene ends were 4 bases for V and 5 bases for J; bases not matched to a gene: 13. The CDR3 consists of 17 residues. The CDR3 DNA sequence: TGTGCCACCAGTGAACCCGACAGGGTGGGGTCACACAATGAGCAGTTCTTC. It specifies CATSEPDRVGSHNEQFF.

The V call is TRBV4-3, the J call TRBJ1-4; the D gene is possibly TRBD1 (5 bases). Germline CDR1 and CDR2: LGHNA and YSLEER. The CDR3 loop spans 16 amino acids. The ends were cut back, 0 bases at V and 8 bases at J, with 16 bases in the middle. Here the CDR3 reads CASSQDLGRQAEKLFF. CDR3 in DNA: TGCGCCAGCAGCCAAGATCTGGGGCGTCAGGCGGAAAAACTGTTTTTT.

The chain has TRBV28 and TRBJ2-3, with 10 positions matching TRBD2. CDR1 is MDHEN and CDR2 is SYDVKM in the germline V gene. This CDR3 comprises 16 residues. The trim removed 2 bases at V and 4 bases at J, leaving 6 bases unmatched. The CDR3 DNA sequence: TGTGCCAGCAGTTTAAGCGGGAGGGGCGGCCCAGATACGCAGTATTTT. Protein: CASSLSGRGGPDTQYF.

This rearrangement joins TRBV2 to TRBJ2-3; 7 bases map to TRBD2. Germline V lookup: CDR1 SNHLY, CDR2 FYNNEI. The J segment lost 0 bases and the V segment lost 6 bases, leaving 6 bases of the junction unmatched. The CDR3 runs 15 residues. The CDR3 loop is CASSRSGMSTDTQYF. CDR3 nucleotide sequence: TGTGCCAGCAGCCGCAGCGGGATGAGCACAGATACGCAGTATTTT.

This chain joins TRBV2 and TRBJ2-5; 7 nucleotides agree with TRBD2. J lost 2 bases, V lost 4 bases, and 4 bases had no gene match. Germline lookup yields CDR1 SNHLY and CDR2 FYNNEI. The CDR3 is 14 amino acids. The CDR3, as DNA: TGTGCCAGCAGTGCTGAGCGGGGTCAAGAGACCCAGTACTTC. Translated: CASSAERGQETQYF.

The CDR3 sequence is CASSLGLAGGTQQYF. CDR3 in DNA: TGTGCCAGCAGCCTCGGGCTAGCGGGAGGGACCCAGCAGTATTTT. The chain uses TRBV11-3 and TRBJ2-3; 12 bases fit TRBD2. The CDR3 runs to 15 residues. Per the germline V gene, CDR1 is SGHNT and CDR2 is YENEEA. The J segment lost 11 bases and the V segment lost 5 bases, leaving 11 bases of the junction unmatched.

This sequence joins TRBV6-2 or TRBV6-3 and TRBJ2-7, with TRBD2 matching over 10 bases. Germline V lookup: CDR1 MNHEY, CDR2 SVGEGT. This CDR3 is 15 amino acids long. The junction had 3 bases not matched to a gene; V was cut back by 1 base and J by 3 bases. As DNA, the CDR3 is TGTGCCAGCAGTTACTTCCTAGCGGGAGTCTACGAGCAGTACTTC. Protein sequence: CASSYFLAGVYEQYF.

In this sample, this clone turned up once. The J gene is TRBJ2-7, the V gene TRBV29-1, with D perhaps TRBD1 (5 bases). CDR1 and CDR2 (germline): SQVTM, ANQGSEA. The ends were cut back, 4 bases at V and 3 bases at J, with 7 bases in the middle. The CDR3 loop spans 11 amino acids. The CDR3 spells CSVAQGYEQYF. CDR3 nucleotides: TGCAGCGTTGCCCAGGGCTACGAGCAGTACTTC.

V and J are TRBV28 and TRBJ1-1, with TRBD1 as a possible D gene (5 bases). The CDR3 sequence is 14 residues long. Per the germline V gene, CDR1 is MDHEN and CDR2 is SYDVKM. The ends were cut back, 3 bases at V and 3 bases at J, with 11 bases in the middle. CDR3 coding DNA: TGTGCCAGCAGTTTTAACAGGCTCTACACTGAAGCTTTCTTT. Its protein is CASSFNRLYTEAFF.

J is TRBJ1-5 and V is TRBV19, with D perhaps matching TRBD1 (5 bases). Germline CDR1 is LNHDA and CDR2 is SQIVND (reference sequence). The CDR3 covers 14 residues. V was cut by 8 bases and J by 3 bases, with 14 bases left in between. CDR3 residues: CASSPDRANQPQHF. The DNA of the CDR3 is TGTGCCAGTTCCCCTGACAGAGCCAATCAGCCCCAGCATTTT.

This chain uses TRBV6-4 with TRBJ2-3; 8 bases agree with TRBD2. The length of the CDR3 is 14 residues. Germline lookup yields CDR1 MRHNA and CDR2 SNTAGT. With V trimmed by 3 bases and J by 1 base, 0 bases remained unmatched. Here the CDR3 DNA reads TGTGCCAGCAGTGAAGCGGGAGGCACAGATACGCAGTATTTT. This sequence encodes CASSEAGGTDTQYF.

The rearrangement joins TRBV24-1 to TRBJ2-3; a weak D match, TRBD2 (6 bases). Per germline, CDR1 KGHDR and CDR2 SFDVKD. The CDR3 runs 12 residues. V gave up 5 bases and J gave up 11 bases, with 13 bases separating them. The CDR3 DNA follows: TGTGCCACCAGTGCGAACGGGAGAAGGCAGTATTTT. Translated: CATSANGRRQYF.